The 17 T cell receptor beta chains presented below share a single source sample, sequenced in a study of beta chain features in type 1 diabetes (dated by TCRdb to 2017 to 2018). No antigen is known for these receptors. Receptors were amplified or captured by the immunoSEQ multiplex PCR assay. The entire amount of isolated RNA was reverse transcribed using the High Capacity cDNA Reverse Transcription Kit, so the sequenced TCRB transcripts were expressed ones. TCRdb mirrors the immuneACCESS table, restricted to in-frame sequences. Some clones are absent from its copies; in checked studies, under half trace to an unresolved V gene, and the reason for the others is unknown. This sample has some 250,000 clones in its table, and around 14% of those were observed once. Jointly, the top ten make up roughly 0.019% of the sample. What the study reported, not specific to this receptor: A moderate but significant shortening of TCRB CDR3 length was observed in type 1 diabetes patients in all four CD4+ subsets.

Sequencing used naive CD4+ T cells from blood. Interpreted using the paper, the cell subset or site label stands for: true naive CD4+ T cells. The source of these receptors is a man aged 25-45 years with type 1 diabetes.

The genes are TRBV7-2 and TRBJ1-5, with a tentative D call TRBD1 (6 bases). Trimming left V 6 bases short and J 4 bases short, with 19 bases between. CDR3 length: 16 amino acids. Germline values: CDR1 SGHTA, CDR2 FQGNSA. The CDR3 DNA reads TGTGCCAGCAGGAAGTCAGGGAGGGGGAATAATCAGCCCCAGCATTTT. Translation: CASRKSGRGNNQPQHF.

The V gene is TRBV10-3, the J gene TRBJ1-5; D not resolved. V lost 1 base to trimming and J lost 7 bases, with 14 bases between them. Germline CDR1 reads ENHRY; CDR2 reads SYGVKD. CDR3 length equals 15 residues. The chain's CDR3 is CAISEFSGSEQPQHF. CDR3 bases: TGTGCCATCAGTGAGTTCTCGGGGTCGGAACAGCCCCAGCATTTT.

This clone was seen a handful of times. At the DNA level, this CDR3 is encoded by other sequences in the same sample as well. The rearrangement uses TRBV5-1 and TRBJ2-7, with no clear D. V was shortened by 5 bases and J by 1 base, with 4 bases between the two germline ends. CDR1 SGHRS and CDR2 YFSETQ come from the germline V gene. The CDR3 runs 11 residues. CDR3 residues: CASRASYEQYF. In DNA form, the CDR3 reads TGCGCCAGCAGGGCTTCCTACGAGCAGTACTTC. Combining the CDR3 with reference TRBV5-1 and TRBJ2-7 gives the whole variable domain KAGVTQTPRYLIKTRGQQVTLSCSPISGHRSVSWYQQTPGQGLQFLFEYFSETQRNKGNFPGRFSGRQFSNSRSEMNVSTLELGDSALYLCASRASYEQYFGPGTRLTVT.

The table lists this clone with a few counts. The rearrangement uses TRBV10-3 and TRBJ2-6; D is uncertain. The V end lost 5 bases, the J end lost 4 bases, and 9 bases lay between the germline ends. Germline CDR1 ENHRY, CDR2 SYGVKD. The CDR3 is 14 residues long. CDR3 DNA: TGTGCCATCAGTAATCCCCCGGGGGCCAACGTCCTGACTTTC. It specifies CAISNPPGANVLTF.

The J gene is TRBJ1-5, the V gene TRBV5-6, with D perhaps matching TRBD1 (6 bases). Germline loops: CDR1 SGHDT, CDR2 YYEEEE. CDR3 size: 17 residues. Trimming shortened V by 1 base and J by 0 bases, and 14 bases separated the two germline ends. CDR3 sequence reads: CASSLRMDRYSNQPQHF. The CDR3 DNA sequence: TGTGCCAGCAGCTTGAGGATGGACAGATATAGCAATCAGCCCCAGCATTTT.

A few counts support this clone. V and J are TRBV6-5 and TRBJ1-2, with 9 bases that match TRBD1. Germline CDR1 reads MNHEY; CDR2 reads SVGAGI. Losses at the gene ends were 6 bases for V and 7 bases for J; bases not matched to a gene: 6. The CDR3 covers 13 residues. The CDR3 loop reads CASSGTGIIGYTF. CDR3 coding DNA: TGTGCCAGCAGCGGGACAGGGATTATTGGCTACACCTTC.

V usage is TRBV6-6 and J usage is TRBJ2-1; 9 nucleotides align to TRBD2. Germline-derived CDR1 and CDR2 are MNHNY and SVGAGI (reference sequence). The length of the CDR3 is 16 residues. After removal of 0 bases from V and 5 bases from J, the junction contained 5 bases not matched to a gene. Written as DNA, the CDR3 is TGTGCCAGCAGTTACTCGAGGCTAGCGGGAAACAATGAGCAGTTCTTC. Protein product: CASSYSRLAGNNEQFF.

The CDR3 sequence is CAGGGNTDTQYF. The CDR3 bases are TGTGCCGGGGGGGGGAACACAGATACGCAGTATTTT. The chain combines TRBV10-3 with TRBJ2-3; TRBD2 agrees at 7 bases. The V gene end was trimmed by 11 bases and the J gene end by 2 bases; junction bases not matched to a gene: 4. In germline, CDR1 is ENHRY, CDR2 SYGVKD. The length of the CDR3 is 12 residues.

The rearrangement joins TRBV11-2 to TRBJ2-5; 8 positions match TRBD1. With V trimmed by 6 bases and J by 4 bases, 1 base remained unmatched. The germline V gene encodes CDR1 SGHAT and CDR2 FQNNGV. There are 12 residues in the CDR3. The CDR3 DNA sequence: TGTGCCAGCAGGGACAGGGTAGAGACCCAGTACTTC. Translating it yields CASRDRVETQYF.

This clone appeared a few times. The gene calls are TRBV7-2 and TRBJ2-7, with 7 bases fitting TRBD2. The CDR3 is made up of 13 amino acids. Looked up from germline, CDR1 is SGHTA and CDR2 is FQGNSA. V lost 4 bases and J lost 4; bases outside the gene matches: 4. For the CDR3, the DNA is TGTGCCAGCAGCTATAGCGGGCCGTACGAGCAGTACTTC. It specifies CASSYSGPYEQYF. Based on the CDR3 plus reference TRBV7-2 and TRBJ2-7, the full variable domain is GAGVSQSPSNKVTEKGKDVELRCDPISGHTALYWYRQSLGQGLEFLIYFQGNSAPDKSGLPSDRFSAERTGGSVSTLTIQRTQQEDSAVYLCASSYSGPYEQYFGPGTRLTVT.

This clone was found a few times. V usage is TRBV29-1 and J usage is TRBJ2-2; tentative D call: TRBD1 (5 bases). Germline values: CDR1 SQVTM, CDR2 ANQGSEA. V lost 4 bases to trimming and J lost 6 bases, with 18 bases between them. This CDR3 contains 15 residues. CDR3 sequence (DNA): TGCAGCGTTGCCCGAAGTAGGGGCTCAGCCGGGGAGCTGTTTTTT. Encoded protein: CSVARSRGSAGELFF.

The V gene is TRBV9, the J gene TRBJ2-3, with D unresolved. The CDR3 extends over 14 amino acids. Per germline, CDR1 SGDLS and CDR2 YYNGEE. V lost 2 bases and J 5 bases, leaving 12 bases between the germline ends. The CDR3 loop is CASSVSPAVDTQYF. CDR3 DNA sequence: TGTGCCAGCAGCGTGTCACCTGCGGTAGATACGCAGTATTTT. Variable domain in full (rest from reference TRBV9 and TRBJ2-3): DSGVTQTPKHLITATGQRVTLRCSPRSGDLSVYWYQQSLDQGLQFLIQYYNGEERAKGNILERFSAQQFPDLHSELNLSSLELGDSALYFCASSVSPAVDTQYFGPGTRLTVL.

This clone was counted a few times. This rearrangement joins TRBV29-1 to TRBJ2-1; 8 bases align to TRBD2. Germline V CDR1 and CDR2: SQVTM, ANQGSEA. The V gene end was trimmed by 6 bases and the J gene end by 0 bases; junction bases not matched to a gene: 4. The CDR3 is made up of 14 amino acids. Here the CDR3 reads CSVEGTSSYNEQFF. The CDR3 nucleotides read TGCAGCGTCGAGGGGACTAGCTCCTACAATGAGCAGTTCTTC.

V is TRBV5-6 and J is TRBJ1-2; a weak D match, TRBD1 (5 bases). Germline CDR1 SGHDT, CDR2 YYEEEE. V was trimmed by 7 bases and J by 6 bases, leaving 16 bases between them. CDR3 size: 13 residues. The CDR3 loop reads CASRNGRGDGYTF. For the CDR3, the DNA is TGTGCCAGCCGAAATGGGAGGGGAGATGGCTACACCTTC.

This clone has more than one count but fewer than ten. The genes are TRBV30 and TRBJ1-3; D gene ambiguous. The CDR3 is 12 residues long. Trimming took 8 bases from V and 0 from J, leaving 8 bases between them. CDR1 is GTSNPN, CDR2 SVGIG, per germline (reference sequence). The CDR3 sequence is CAAHRSGNTIYF. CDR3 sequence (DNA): TGTGCCGCGCACCGCTCTGGAAACACCATATATTTT.

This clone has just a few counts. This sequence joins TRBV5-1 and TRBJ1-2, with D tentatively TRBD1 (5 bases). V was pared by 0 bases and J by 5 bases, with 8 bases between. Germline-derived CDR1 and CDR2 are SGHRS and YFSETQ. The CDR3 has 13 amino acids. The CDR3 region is CASSLDGGYGYTF. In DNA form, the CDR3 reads TGCGCCAGCAGCTTGGATGGGGGGTATGGCTACACCTTC.

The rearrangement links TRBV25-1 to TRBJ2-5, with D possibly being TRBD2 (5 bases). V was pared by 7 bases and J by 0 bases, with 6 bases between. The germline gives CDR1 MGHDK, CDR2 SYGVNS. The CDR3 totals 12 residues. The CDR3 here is CASTGNQETQYF. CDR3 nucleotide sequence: TGTGCCAGCACGGGGAACCAAGAGACCCAGTACTTC.